This T cell receptor (beta chain) was retrieved from a study of T cells expressing NK-cell markers. Background on the study: Underlying the TCR beta repertoires were sorted CD3+CD56+NKG2C+, CD3+CD56+NKG2C- and CD3+CD56-NKG2C+ T cells. Most of the eight sequenced donors tested HCMV-seropositive; one tested seronegative.

Per the germline V gene, CDR1 is MNHNS and CDR2 is SASEGT. CDR3 length: 17 residues. The study, taken as a whole, reports: Top CD8+ clonotypes included the dominant CD3+CD56+NKG2C+ clonotypes in 5 or 6 donors.

On this clonotype: Its cognate antigen is unknown.

As the method of synthesis, 5'RACE template switching with UMIs yielded TCR beta cDNA. TCRdb re-called the 5' RACE reads; one entry per CDR3 protein, DNA not given. This sample's clone table lists more than 250,000 distinct CDR3 sequences. This sequence originates from a man younger than 35 in good health. The chain has TRBV6-1 and TRBJ2-2; TCRdb lists TRBD2, though no DNA is available to test this call. What was sequenced was blood T cells: a sorted CD56 or NKG2C T cell subset, CD4+ or CD8+ T cells, or bulk PBMC T cells (not recorded which). The CDR3 sequence is CASRLAGGRSNTGELFF.